This T cell receptor beta chain emerged from a study of regulatory T cells in long-lasting Graves disease. Building the TCR beta libraries relied on iRepertoire HTBI primers, and CDR3 regions underwent Arm-PCR. TCRdb independently ran MiXCR on the multiplex PCR reads; one entry per CDR3 protein. This sample carries about 300,000 distinct CDR3 sequences, 22% of them seen once, and the ten largest clones take roughly three fifths. This clonotype has at least ten counts. Germline values: CDR1 SGHTA, CDR2 FQGNSA. The V and J ends lost 1 base and 0 bases respectively, with 13 bases between them. The CDR3 runs 16 residues. Noted time point: persistent/refractory GD, antithyroid drugs over 5 years with positive TRAb. Extracted PBMC RNA gave rise to the TCR library.

The sequences come from peripheral blood mononuclear cells (PBMCs), collected when the disease was refractory, from a patient treated with antithyroid drugs. The V call is TRBV7-2, the J call TRBJ2-7, with a tentative D call TRBD1 (6 bases). This clonotype was sampled from a female donor with Graves disease. CDR3 residues: CASSLVGQGTSYEQYF. The CDR3 nucleotides read TGTGCCAGCAGCTTAGTAGGGCAGGGGACCTCCTACGAGCAGTACTTC. The full variable domain, rest sourced from reference TRBV7-2 and TRBJ2-7, is GAGVSQSPSNKVTEKGKDVELRCDPISGHTALYWYRQSLGQGLEFLIYFQGNSAPDKSGLPSDRFSAERTGGSVSTLTIQRTQQEDSAVYLCASSLVGQGTSYEQYFGPGTRLTVT.